The text below deals with one TCR beta chain. The antigen is unknown. 60 Vbeta and 13 Jbeta primers were used in PCR. Method: immunoSEQ multiplex PCR; TCRdb's copy keeps in-frame clones and lacks some. Seen here are about 180,000 clones, around 80% observed once, and the top ten hold around 7%. This entry is derived from a study of cytomegalovirus exposure and HLA in healthy donors. Donors had nominal health at sampling but likely had unrecorded immune exposures. Whole-study findings and limits: Links to common viral pathogens appeared, in a later analysis, for several of the most significant clusters.

V was trimmed by 0 bases and J by 2 bases, leaving 10 bases between them. This CDR3 is built from 15 residues. CDR1 LNHDA and CDR2 SQIVND come from the germline V gene (reference sequence). The source material was PBMCs. This rearrangement joins TRBV19 to TRBJ2-5; D is unresolved. The receptor comes from a young man in good health and CMV-seropositive. This chain's CDR3 is CASSIDRRRQETQYF. The CDR3 bases are TGTGCCAGTAGTATAGATCGCAGGCGTCAAGAGACCCAGTACTTC.